This record concerns one TCR beta chain sequence. The antigen is undetermined. RNA amounts of roughly 0.5 to 1 ug underwent reverse transcription with random hexamers. MiXCR, applied by TCRdb to the immunoSEQ multiplex PCR reads, yields one record per CDR3 protein. The data show a few hundred thousand distinct CDR3 sequences, with 80% to 95% seen just once and 0.055% to 0.075% held by the top ten. CD8+ and CD4+ T cells circulating in blood were sequenced for TCR beta. The multiple sclerosis controls comprised treatment-naive patients whose relapsing-remitting disease was stable or active. This sample is part of a study of CD8 T cells in Susac syndrome. General study findings and limits: By the study's own acknowledgment, its TCR sequencing and HLA analysis included relatively few individuals.

V gave up 11 bases and J gave up 6 bases, with 8 bases separating them. The CDR3 covers 10 residues. Germline V gene lookup returns CDR1 MDHEN and CDR2 SYDVKM. The sequencing sample was made of CD4+ T cells from PBMCs. The TCR comes from a human donor with multiple sclerosis. This rearrangement joins TRBV28 to TRBJ2-1, with a tentative D call TRBD2 (6 bases). CDR3 sequence reads: CAGGANEQFF. CDR3 nucleotide sequence: TGTGCCGGAGGGGCCAATGAGCAGTTCTTC.